The 13 T cell receptor beta chains presented below share a single source sample, sequenced in a study of shared clonotypes between healthy human individuals. Libraries were prepared by immunoSEQ multiplex PCR; TCRdb keeps only in-frame clonotypes and omits some of them. Found here are 650,000 to 700,000 clones, about 90% of them singletons; the top ten hold more than 30%. Sequencing input: memory CD8+ T cells from PBMCs. Stated subset: CD45RO+ cells pooled with CCR7-negative TemRA cells. The receptors derive from a man between 18 and 29 years old in good health. Some clones in this sample may be carry-over from other donors' samples.

The chain is built from TRBV4-1 and TRBJ2-7; 9 bases are shared with TRBD1. The CDR3 is 16 amino acids. CDR1 and CDR2 from the germline V gene are MGHRA and YSYEKL. V was pared by 2 bases and J by 5 bases, with 10 bases of the junction left unmatched. The CDR3 region has the DNA TGCGCCAGCAGCCAAACACCGGGACAGGGTAGCAACGAGCAGTACTTC. Translating gives CASSQTPGQGSNEQYF.

The CDR3 region has the DNA TGTGCCAGCAGTTACGGGGGATTCCTTAACTATGGCTACACCTTC. Translation: CASSYGGFLNYGYTF. V is TRBV6-5 and J is TRBJ1-2, with D perhaps TRBD1 (5 bases). Germline CDR1 and CDR2: MNHEY and SVGAGI. With 2 bases removed from V and 1 base from J, the gap between germline ends came to 11 bases. The CDR3 length is 15 residues.

This sequence joins TRBV19 and TRBJ2-1; TRBD1 or TRBD2 may be the D gene (6 bases each). This CDR3 comprises 19 residues. Germline V gene data show CDR1 as LNHDA and CDR2 as SQIVND (reference sequence). V was shortened by 5 bases and J by 6 bases, with 29 bases between the two germline ends. The chain's CDR3 is CASSPPSWRGDPLGNEQFF. The CDR3 DNA is TGTGCCAGTAGTCCTCCCTCCTGGAGGGGGGATCCGCTGGGCAATGAGCAGTTCTTC.

The V gene is TRBV6-5, the J gene TRBJ1-1; D is possibly TRBD1 (6 bases). CDR1 is MNHEY and CDR2 is SVGAGI in the germline V gene. V was clipped by 7 bases and J by 4 bases, with 13 bases between them. This CDR3 comprises 13 residues. CDR3 DNA: TGTGCCAGCACCTTCAGGGGCGGCACTGAAGCTTTCTTT. Its translation: CASTFRGGTEAFF.

V gene TRBV11-2 combines with J gene TRBJ1-5, with D unresolved. Germline CDR1 is SGHAT and CDR2 is FQNNGV. V lost 0 bases to trimming and J lost 1 base, with 4 bases between them. The CDR3 loop spans 14 amino acids. CDR3 protein: CASSLEPSNQPQHF. For the CDR3, the DNA is TGTGCCAGCAGCTTAGAACCAAGCAATCAGCCCCAGCATTTT.

This clone was counted once. The genes are TRBV7-8 and TRBJ1-2; D perhaps matches TRBD1 (6 bases). CDR1 SGHVS and CDR2 FQNEAQ come from the germline V gene. The germline V and J ends were trimmed by 5 bases and 6 bases, with 16 bases remaining between them. The CDR3 contains 14 residues. The CDR3 DNA reads TGTGCCAGCAGCGCCTTACAGGGTGTCCATGGCTACACCTTC. Protein sequence: CASSALQGVHGYTF.

V usage is TRBV6-1 and J usage is TRBJ1-1; weak D call: TRBD1 (5 bases). The CDR3 loop spans 17 amino acids. Germline CDR1 MNHNS, CDR2 SASEGT. V lost 0 bases to trimming and J lost 1 base, with 15 bases between them. The CDR3: CASSEATGVRSNTEAFF. Written as DNA, the CDR3 is TGTGCCAGCAGTGAAGCCACAGGAGTGAGGTCGAACACTGAAGCTTTCTTT.

The rearrangement links TRBV19 to TRBJ2-7; 8 positions agree with TRBD2. V was pared by 3 bases and J by 3 bases, with 7 bases of the junction left unmatched. CDR1 LNHDA and CDR2 SQIVND come from the germline V gene (reference sequence). This CDR3 is built from 15 residues. The CDR3 protein is CASSMGVAGYYEQYF. For the CDR3, the DNA is TGTGCCAGTAGTATGGGGGTAGCGGGATACTACGAGCAGTACTTC.

The rearrangement uses TRBV7-9 and TRBJ2-1; the D gene is possibly TRBD2 (5 bases). The CDR3 is 16 residues long. Trimming removed 5 bases at V and 0 bases at J, with 14 bases between. CDR1 is SEHNR and CDR2 is FQNEAQ in the germline V gene (reference sequence). CDR3 sequence reads: CASSPERGYSYNEQFF. As DNA, the CDR3 is TGTGCCAGCAGCCCCGAGCGAGGGTACTCCTACAATGAGCAGTTCTTC.

This sequence joins TRBV2 and TRBJ2-7; 7 bases line up with TRBD1. Trimming took 7 bases from V and 0 from J; bases not matched to a gene: 6. The V gene's germline CDR1 is SNHLY and CDR2 FYNNEI. This CDR3 comprises 14 residues. Here the CDR3 reads CASKGQARSYEQYF. The CDR3 DNA is TGTGCCAGCAAAGGACAGGCCCGCTCCTACGAGCAGTACTTC.

The V and J genes are TRBV7-3 and TRBJ2-3; 8 bases match TRBD1. The junction had 8 bases not matched to a gene; V was cut back by 5 bases and J by 7 bases. The CDR3 totals 14 residues. CDR1 is SGHTA, CDR2 FQGTGA, per germline. As DNA, the CDR3 is TGTGCCAGCAGCCCCGCCGGGACAGGCAATACGCAGTATTTT. Its protein product is CASSPAGTGNTQYF.

The chain uses TRBV6-5 and TRBJ1-1, with TRBD1 matching 7 bases. The CDR3 contains 15 residues. V trimming: 6 bases; J trimming: 3 bases; junction bases outside the gene matches: 10. Germline-derived CDR1 and CDR2 are MNHEY and SVGAGI. CDR3 loop: CASRTGLRTHTEAFF. CDR3 DNA sequence: TGTGCCAGCAGGACAGGGCTTCGCACCCACACTGAAGCTTTCTTT.

The chain employs TRBV2 and TRBJ2-7, with 9 bases fitting TRBD2. The CDR3 extends over 15 amino acids. CDR1 is SNHLY, CDR2 FYNNEI, per germline. With 8 bases clipped from V and 3 bases from J, the junction kept 11 bases outside the gene matches. In DNA, the CDR3 is TGTGCCAGCGCCGTAGGTCTAGCGGGATTCTACGAGCAGTACTTC. This translates into CASAVGLAGFYEQYF.